Listed below are T cell receptor beta chains from one sample, sequenced in a study of human T cells and chemical hapten exposure. TCRdb called the RACE reads again in MiXCR, with one record for every CDR3 protein. The sample lists around 300,000 distinct CDR3 sequences; around 5.5% were seen once. Here the sequenced sample was whole blood, taken in connection with sensitization to the hapten diphenylcyclopropenone (DPC). Source of these receptors: a woman aged 18-29 years with alopecia areata. Some clones in this sample may be carry-over from other donors' samples. Both conserved end residues are part of each CDR3. D genes are given only for firm matches. A row's size may be missing; if present it is once, few, many or a size class.

V	J	D	size	DNA	CDR3
TRBV20-1	TRBJ1-4	.	many	TGCAGTGCCTTTTGGACCCTTGGTGAAAAACTGTTTTTT	CSAFWTLGEKLFF
TRBV6-5	TRBJ2-2	TRBD2	many	TGTGCCAGCAGGGGACTAGCGTCGAACACCGGGGAGCTGTTTTTT	CASRGLASNTGELFF
TRBV18	TRBJ1-1	.	many	TGTGCCAGCTCACCAAGACAGACCACTGAAGCTTTCTTT	CASSPRQTTEAFF
TRBV6-5	TRBJ2-5	.	many	TGTGCCAGCAGTTACACTCTTCAACAGACCCAGTACTTC	CASSYTLQQTQYF
TRBV6-2/TRBV6-3	TRBJ1-1	.	.	TGTGCCAGCAGTTACTCTAAGGGTTTAAGGACTGAAGCTTTCTTT	CASSYSKGLRTEAFF
TRBV20-1	TRBJ1-1	.	.	TGCAGTGCTAGCGGGGGGTTCAGAACGTTAATGAACACTGAAGCTTTCTTT	CSASGGFRTLMNTEAFF
TRBV5-1	TRBJ2-4	.	.	TGCGCCAGCAGCTCCGCTCCGGGCAGTCAAAACATTCAGTACTTC	CASSSAPGSQNIQYF
TRBV20-1	TRBJ1-2	.	.	TGCAGTGCTCCCACCTATGGCTACACCTTC	CSAPTYGYTF
TRBV2	TRBJ2-3	.	many	TGTGCCAGCAGTGAGCGGCCAGATACGCAGTATTTT	CASSERPDTQYF
TRBV20-1	TRBJ1-2	TRBD1	many	TGCAGTGCTGACCCCCGAGGACAGGGGGCGCGAGTTTATGGCTACACCTTC	CSADPRGQGARVYGYTF
TRBV6-6	TRBJ1-5	.	many	TGTGCCAGCAGTCCTGCGGGAGGGGGTAGCAATCAGCCCCAGCATTTT	CASSPAGGGSNQPQHF
TRBV7-9	TRBJ1-1	.	.	TGTGCCAGCGAGGCAGAGGACACTGAAGCTTTCTTT	CASEAEDTEAFF
TRBV5-5	TRBJ2-2	TRBD1	many	TGTGCCAGCAGCGCAACAGGGGAGATGACCGGGGAGCTGTTTTTT	CASSATGEMTGELFF
TRBV7-9	TRBJ2-2	.	many	TGTGCCAGCAGCCCCCCCCCAGCGATCGACACCGGGGAGCTGTTTTTT	CASSPPPAIDTGELFF
TRBV6-6	TRBJ2-7	.	many	TGTGCCAGCAGTTACCCCCAACAGGGTTCTGCCTACGAGCAGTACTTC	CASSYPQQGSAYEQYF
TRBV7-8	TRBJ2-5	TRBD2	few	TGTGCCAGCAGCCCGACTAGCGGGGGGATTGAGACCCAGTACTTC	CASSPTSGGIETQYF
TRBV7-9	TRBJ1-5	.	.	TGTGCCAGCAGCTCCCAGGGTCAGCCCCAGCATTTT	CASSSQGQPQHF
TRBV11-2	TRBJ2-3	.	many	TGTGCCAGCAGCTATAATAGACAGGAGCTGACAGATACGCAGTATTTT	CASSYNRQELTDTQYF
TRBV6-1	TRBJ2-1	TRBD2	.	TGTGCCAGCAGTAAGGGGACTATCGGGGGGGATGAGCAGTTCTTC	CASSKGTIGGDEQFF
TRBV12-3/TRBV12-4	TRBJ1-2	.	few	TGTGCCAGCAGTCATCCGGGGGTCTATGGCTACACCTTC	CASSHPGVYGYTF
TRBV11-2	TRBJ2-7	TRBD2	few	TGTGCCAGCAGGGGACTAGCGGGCCGACCCTACGAGCAGTACTTC	CASRGLAGRPYEQYF
TRBV20-1	TRBJ2-7	.	.	TGCAGTGCACCATCAGTCGGAATTTACGAGCAGTACTTC	CSAPSVGIYEQYF
TRBV5-1	TRBJ1-6	TRBD1	many	TGCGCCAGCAGCCTCACGACAGGGTCGGGTTCACCCCTCCACTTT	CASSLTTGSGSPLHF
TRBV3-1	TRBJ2-5	.	few	TGTGCCAGCAGCCCCTTAAACCAAGAGACCCAGTACTTC	CASSPLNQETQYF
TRBV6-5	TRBJ2-7	.	few	TGTGCCAGCAGTTACTCGGGGGGGGCGAGGTACGAGCAGTACTTC	CASSYSGGARYEQYF
TRBV20-1	TRBJ2-5	.	many	TGCAGTGCTAATCGTGCTAGGAAGACCCAGTACTTC	CSANRARKTQYF
TRBV6-5	TRBJ1-3	.	many	TGTGCCAGCAGCCCAAGACGCGGCAGCTCTGGAAACACCATATATTTT	CASSPRRGSSGNTIYF
TRBV9	TRBJ1-5	.	few	TGTGCCAGCAGCTCCGGGACGGCCGGAGGCAATCAGCCCCAGCATTTT	CASSSGTAGGNQPQHF
TRBV2	TRBJ1-2	TRBD1	.	TGTGCCAGCAGTGCCCGGACAGGGGCCTCTGGCTACACCTTC	CASSARTGASGYTF
TRBV6-5	TRBJ1-1	.	few	TGTGCCAGCAGTTACTCAGGACAGATCATGAACACTGAAGCTTTCTTT	CASSYSGQIMNTEAFF
TRBV10-3	TRBJ1-5	.	many	TGTGCCATCAGTGGTGAGACGGGGGCGCCCCAGCATTTT	CAISGETGAPQHF
TRBV4-3	TRBJ2-1	.	.	TGCGCCAGCAGCCAAGATCCCCCCGCGGGGCGGTACAATGAGCAGTTCTTC	CASSQDPPAGRYNEQFF
TRBV4-1	TRBJ1-2	.	many	TGCGCCAGCAGCCAAGATTATCTCGGCTACACCTTC	CASSQDYLGYTF
TRBV7-9	TRBJ2-3	.	.	TGTGCCAGCAGCATCCCCCCGGACCAGACCCTTATTTCTAGCACAGATACGCAGTATTTT	CASSIPPDQTLISSTDTQYF
TRBV3-1	TRBJ1-2	.	many	TGTGCCAGCAGCCAAGATGGAAGTTATGGCTACACCTTC	CASSQDGSYGYTF
TRBV29-1	TRBJ1-2	.	.	TGCAGCGGCCTGATAGGCGGAGGCTACACCTTC	CSGLIGGGYTF
TRBV20-1	TRBJ2-3	TRBD2	.	TGCAGTGCCAGGGGAACTAGCGGGGGGGCAAATACGCAGTATTTT	CSARGTSGGANTQYF
TRBV28	TRBJ1-4	.	many	TGTGCCAGCAGTTTAAACCATGAAAAACTGTTTTTT	CASSLNHEKLFF
TRBV27	TRBJ2-5	TRBD2	.	TGTGCCAGCAGTTTAAGTAGCGGGGGTATAGGTTCCGAAGAGACCCAGTACTTC	CASSLSSGGIGSEETQYF
TRBV19	TRBJ1-5	.	.	TGTGCCAGTAGTATAGGAGGGAATAGCAATCAGCCCCAGCATTTT	CASSIGGNSNQPQHF
TRBV20-1	TRBJ2-3	TRBD2	.	TGCAGTGCCACTAGGGCGGGGGGTAGCACAGATACGCAGTATTTT	CSATRAGGSTDTQYF
TRBV24-1	TRBJ2-3	.	few	TGTGCCACCAGTGACCCGGGACGAAGAAGCACAGATACGCAGTATTTT	CATSDPGRRSTDTQYF
TRBV29-1	TRBJ2-5	.	many	TGCAGCGTTGTGGGGGGAGATCAAGAGACCCAGTACTTC	CSVVGGDQETQYF
TRBV5-5	TRBJ1-2	.	.	TGTGCCAGCAGCTTGGAGCCCCAGGGGATCAATGGCTACACCTTC	CASSLEPQGINGYTF